Below are 21 T cell receptor beta chains sequenced from a single sample in a study of blood T cell repertoires in COVID-19 (dated by TCRdb to 2020 to 2022). Libraries came from the immunoSEQ multiplex PCR assay. This is the immuneACCESS table as TCRdb keeps it, with only in-frame sequences that have V and J called. A part of the clones is gone; compared with another copy, unresolved V genes explain less than half, and the rest is unexplained. Present in this sample are about 270,000 clones, 85% of which were seen just once. Clones ranked in the top ten supply about an eighth of the sample. The sequenced material came from peripheral blood. The receptors here all came from a human donor in a cohort sampled during active COVID-19.

This chain uses TRBV5-6 with TRBJ2-2; 10 bases line up with TRBD2. Germline assignment: CDR1 SGHDT and CDR2 YYEEEE. This CDR3 spans 15 amino acids. J lost 6 bases, V lost 3 bases, and 5 bases had no gene match. CDR3 DNA: TGTGCCAGCAGCTCCAGCGGGAGGGCCTCCGGGGAGCTGTTTTTT. Translating it yields CASSSSGRASGELFF. Looking up the rest from reference TRBV5-6 and TRBJ2-2 gives the full variable domain: DAGVTQSPTHLIKTRGQQVTLRCSPKSGHDTVSWYQQALGQGPQFIFQYYEEEERQRGNFPDRFSGHQFPNYSSELNVNALLLGDSALYLCASSSSGRASGELFFGEGSRLTVL.

The chain has TRBV15 and TRBJ2-1, with 12 bases identical to TRBD1. J was trimmed by 7 bases and V by 1 base; bases with no gene match: 8. The CDR3 is 17 amino acids. The V gene's germline CDR1 is LNHNV and CDR2 YYDKDF (reference sequence). CDR3: CATSRGGLGQGANEQFF. The CDR3 region has the DNA TGTGCCACCAGCAGAGGGGGATTGGGACAGGGGGCGAATGAGCAGTTCTTC.

The chain carries TRBV6-4 and TRBJ1-1; D gene uncertain. The CDR3 runs to 13 residues. CDR1 MRHNA and CDR2 SNTAGT come from the germline V gene. The ends were cut back, 5 bases at V and 8 bases at J, with 15 bases in the middle. The CDR3 is CASSKTREGEAFF. The DNA of the CDR3 is TGTGCCAGCAGTAAAACAAGGGAGGGAGAAGCTTTCTTT.

The V call is TRBV5-1, the J call TRBJ2-1, with a weak D call TRBD2 (5 bases). CDR1 SGHRS and CDR2 YFSETQ come from the germline V gene. The germline V and J ends were trimmed by 5 bases and 10 bases, with 19 bases remaining between them. The CDR3 runs to 14 residues. Written as DNA, the CDR3 is TGCGCCAGCAGAGGAACCCCCGGGGTTGGGGAGCAGTTCTTC. Its translation is CASRGTPGVGEQFF.

As regards this clone: Other nucleotide sequences from this sample produce the same CDR3. The CDR3 is CASSLALAGGGYNEQFF. The CDR3 coding sequence is TGTGCCAGCAGCTTAGCCTTAGCGGGAGGGGGGTACAATGAGCAGTTCTTC. The V gene is TRBV7-2, the J gene TRBJ2-1; 11 bases are shared with TRBD2. Germline V gives CDR1 SGHTA, CDR2 FQGNSA. The CDR3 is made up of 17 amino acids. After removal of 0 bases from V and 4 bases from J, the junction contained 5 bases not matched to a gene.

The rearrangement joins TRBV27 to TRBJ1-1; the match to TRBD1 covers 8 bases. The ends lost 5 bases at V and 9 bases at J; junction bases unmatched: 5. The CDR3 is 12 residues long. The germline V gene has CDR1 MNHEY and CDR2 SMNVEV (reference sequence). The CDR3 spells CASSTIRGQAFF. CDR3 coding DNA: TGTGCCAGCAGTACGATCAGGGGGCAAGCTTTCTTT.

This chain links TRBV7-9 with TRBJ1-3; D is undetermined. CDR3 size: 14 residues. V lost 2 bases, J lost 0 bases, and 5 bases lay in between. CDR1 is SEHNR and CDR2 is FQNEAQ in the germline V gene (reference sequence). The CDR3 loop is CASSLTVSGNTIYF. The CDR3 bases are TGTGCCAGCAGCTTAACGGTCTCTGGAAACACCATATATTTT.

The genes are TRBV18 and TRBJ2-5; 16 bases agree with TRBD2. Trimming at V came to 3 bases and at J to 2 bases, leaving 0 bases not matched to a gene. CDR3 length: 16 residues. Per germline, CDR1 KGHSH and CDR2 LQKENI. CDR3 in DNA: TGTGCCAGCTCACCGGGACTAGCGGGAGGGCAAGAGACCCAGTACTTC. It yields the protein CASSPGLAGGQETQYF.

This clone occurred a few times. The gene calls are TRBV28 and TRBJ2-5; 8 positions match TRBD1. This CDR3 spans 14 amino acids. Looked up from germline, CDR1 is MDHEN and CDR2 is SYDVKM. V trimming: 5 bases; J trimming: 1 base; junction bases outside the gene matches: 3. The CDR3, as DNA: TGTGCCAGCAGTGGACAGGGCCCCCAAGAGACCCAGTACTTC. Translating gives CASSGQGPQETQYF.

This clone was observed once. This chain joins TRBV28 and TRBJ2-3; TRBD2 aligns across 10 bases. The length of the CDR3 is 14 residues. Germline lookup yields CDR1 MDHEN and CDR2 SYDVKM. V was clipped by 8 bases and J by 0 bases; unmatched bases: 2. The CDR3 region has the DNA TGTGCCAGCTGGACTAGCGGTAGCACAGATACGCAGTATTTT. This translates into CASWTSGSTDTQYF.

There are a few counts of this clone. This sequence joins TRBV5-1 and TRBJ2-3; D perhaps matches TRBD2 (6 bases). Looked up from germline, CDR1 is SGHRS and CDR2 is YFSETQ. The CDR3 totals 13 residues. Trimming left V 4 bases short and J 4 bases short, with 10 bases between. The CDR3 here is CASSPGLSDTQYF. Written as DNA, the CDR3 is TGCGCCAGCAGCCCGGGACTTTCAGATACGCAGTATTTT.

The chain combines TRBV28 with TRBJ2-1, with 9 bases matching TRBD1. The length of the CDR3 is 16 residues. V shed 6 bases and J 7 bases; nucleotides not matched to a gene: 13. CDR1 is MDHEN and CDR2 is SYDVKM in the germline V gene. This CDR3 reads CASRPRPGQGKNEQFF. CDR3 nucleotide sequence: TGTGCCAGCAGACCTAGGCCGGGACAGGGAAAAAATGAGCAGTTCTTC. Together with reference TRBV28 and TRBJ2-1, the CDR3 gives the full variable domain: DVKVTQSSRYLVKRTGEKVFLECVQDMDHENMFWYRQDPGLGLRLIYFSYDVKMKEKGDIPEGYSVSREKKERFSLILESASTNQTSMYLCASRPRPGQGKNEQFFGPGTRLTVL.

V usage is TRBV27 and J usage is TRBJ2-1, with 9 bases identical to TRBD2. The germline CDR1 and CDR2 sequences are MNHEY and SMNVEV (reference sequence). The CDR3 spans 15 residues. V lost 7 bases and J lost 4; bases outside the gene matches: 8. DNA for the CDR3: TGTGCCAGCACTGCCGCGGGAGGGCGGTACAATGAGCAGTTCTTC. Encoded protein: CASTAAGGRYNEQFF.

The chain employs TRBV28 and TRBJ2-7; D uncertain. The CDR3 sequence is 15 residues long. Deletions cut 4 bases from V and 4 bases from J, with 17 bases between. The V gene's germline CDR1 is MDHEN and CDR2 SYDVKM. The CDR3 protein is CASSSRSGATYEQYF. CDR3 bases: TGTGCCAGCAGTTCCCGTAGTGGTGCTACTTACGAGCAGTACTTC.

This clone was found a few times. The rearrangement joins TRBV10-3 to TRBJ2-1, with TRBD2 as a possible D gene (6 bases). V was trimmed by 0 bases and J by 9 bases, leaving 15 bases between them. From germline, CDR1 is ENHRY and CDR2 SYGVKD. The CDR3 runs 15 residues. Here the CDR3 DNA reads TGTGCCATCAGTGAGTCACTTGGGACTTCGACTGAGCAGTTCTTC. Amino acid sequence: CAISESLGTSTEQFF.

The V call is TRBV5-1, the J call TRBJ1-3; TRBD1 is a possible D gene (6 bases). The CDR3 length is 16 residues. V was trimmed by 4 bases and J by 0 bases, leaving 14 bases between them. Germline CDR1 SGHRS, CDR2 YFSETQ. The CDR3 DNA reads TGCGCCAGCAGCACGACCACAGGGAGCTCTGGAAACACCATATATTTT. Protein: CASSTTTGSSGNTIYF.

This rearrangement joins TRBV9 to TRBJ2-1; D is unresolved. Germline CDR1 and CDR2: SGDLS and YYNGEE. The CDR3 contains 12 residues. Trimming removed 7 bases from V and 10 bases from J, with 15 bases in between. The CDR3 sequence is CASGKIGEEQFF. In DNA, the CDR3 is TGTGCCAGCGGCAAAATCGGAGAGGAGCAGTTCTTC.

The chain recombines TRBV5-1 with TRBJ2-3; TRBD1 might be the D (6 bases). V was shortened by 4 bases and J by 2 bases, with 17 bases between the two germline ends. This CDR3 is 16 amino acids long. In germline, CDR1 is SGHRS, CDR2 YFSETQ. CDR3 coding DNA: TGCGCCAGCAGCCAAAGTCGCAGGGGAAACACAGATACGCAGTATTTT. This encodes CASSQSRRGNTDTQYF.

The chain carries TRBV19 and TRBJ2-3; 7 bases are shared with TRBD1. V shed 9 bases, J shed 0 bases, and the junction held 6 bases outside the gene matches. The CDR3 covers 14 residues. CDR1 and CDR2 (germline): LNHDA, SQIVND (reference sequence). The CDR3 DNA reads TGTGCCAGCCACAGGGGTTCCAGCACAGATACGCAGTATTTT. Residues: CASHRGSSTDTQYF.

This chain links TRBV19 with TRBJ1-1; D gene uncertain. The CDR3 runs 13 residues. V was pared by 1 base and J by 1 base, with 4 bases between. From germline, CDR1 is LNHDA and CDR2 SQIVND (reference sequence). The CDR3 DNA is TGTGCCAGTAGTATAGGGCCGAACACTGAAGCTTTCTTT. It translates to CASSIGPNTEAFF.

This clone was found a few times. The rearrangement joins TRBV10-3 to TRBJ2-1; tentative D call: TRBD2 (5 bases). The CDR3 totals 14 residues. Trimming removed 6 bases from V and 4 bases from J, with 13 bases in between. Looked up from germline, CDR1 is ENHRY and CDR2 is SYGVKD. This CDR3 is CAIRRLASYNEQFF. The CDR3 nucleotides are TGTGCCATCAGACGGCTAGCATCATACAATGAGCAGTTCTTC.